Included here is one T cell receptor (beta chain) sequence, with context. Its antigen is not known. The data were taken from a study of Tregs in tolerant kidney transplant recipients. Here immunoSEQ multiplex PCR was the method, and the copy in TCRdb shows in-frame clones only, minus some. The sample consists of about 81,000 clones, around 90% of them appearing once. Study outcomes and limitations: Tregs expanded with activated donor B cells seemed most donor-specific. Validation in larger populations is needed because few patients were studied. For some patients, primers changed over time, blocking nucleotide-level comparison.

The V segment lost 1 base and the J segment 6 bases; nucleotides outside the gene matches: 6. The CDR3 runs to 15 residues. Germline V CDR1 and CDR2: SGHTA, FQGTGA. Related graft donors supplied nonmyeloablative bone marrow transplants, and mixed chimerism was transient. CD4+CD25+CD127- Tregs, CD4+CD25- non-Tregs, CD4 and CD8 cells were sorted. Here the sequenced sample was CD4+ T cells from blood (PBMCs), taken 24 months after the transplant. This clonotype was obtained from a human patient who received a combined kidney and bone marrow transplant. Some of the T cells may derive from the graft donor. The chain uses TRBV7-3 and TRBJ2-1; 7 bases align to TRBD2. The CDR3 sequence is CASSLIRGVGNEQFF. CDR3 nucleotides: TGTGCCAGCAGCTTAATTCGGGGGGTTGGCAATGAGCAGTTCTTC.